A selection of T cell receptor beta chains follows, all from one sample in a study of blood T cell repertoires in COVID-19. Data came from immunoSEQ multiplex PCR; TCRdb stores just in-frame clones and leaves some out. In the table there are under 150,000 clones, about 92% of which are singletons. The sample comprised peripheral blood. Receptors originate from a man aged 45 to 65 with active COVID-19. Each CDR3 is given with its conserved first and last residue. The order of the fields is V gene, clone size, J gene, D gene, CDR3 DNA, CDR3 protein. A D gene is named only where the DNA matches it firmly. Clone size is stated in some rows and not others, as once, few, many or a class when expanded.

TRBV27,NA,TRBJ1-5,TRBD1,TGTGCCAGCAGTCCCCGGACAGGGCTTAGCAATCAGCCCCAGCATTTT,CASSPRTGLSNQPQHF
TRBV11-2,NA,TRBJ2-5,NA,TGTGCCAGCAGCTTGTCCGGGGGACGGGAGACCCAGTACTTC,CASSLSGGRETQYF
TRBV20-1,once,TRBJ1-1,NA,TGCAGTGCTAGTCGCCAGATACGTGTCCGAGCTTTCTTT,CSASRQIRVRAFF
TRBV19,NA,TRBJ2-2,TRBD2,TGTGCCAGTAGTATCCTCGCTAGCGGAAACACCGGGGAGCTGTTTTTT,CASSILASGNTGELFF
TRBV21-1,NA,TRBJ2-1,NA,TGTGCCAGCAGCAAAGGGGGGACAGGGCTATACAATGAGCAGTTCTTC,CASSKGGTGLYNEQFF
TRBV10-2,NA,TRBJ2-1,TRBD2,TGCGCCAGCAGTGCCGGGACTAGCGGTGGTCAGTTCTTC,CASSAGTSGGQFF
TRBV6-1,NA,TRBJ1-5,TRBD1,TGTGCCAGCAGTGAGAGAATCAGGGGGGCTTCAGCTAGCAATCAGCCCCAGCATTTT,CASSERIRGASASNQPQHF
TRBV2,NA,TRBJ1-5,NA,TGTGCCAGCAGTGAAGCAGGCGGCGTTAATCAGCCCCAGCATTTT,CASSEAGGVNQPQHF
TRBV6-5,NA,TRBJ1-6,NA,TGTGCCAGCAGGGAGTTCTATAATTCACCCCTCCACTTT,CASREFYNSPLHF
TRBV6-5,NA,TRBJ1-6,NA,TGTGCCAGCAGTTCTACTTGGGCACCGATGGGTTCACCCCTCCACTTT,CASSSTWAPMGSPLHF
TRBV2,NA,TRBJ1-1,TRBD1,TGTGCCAGCGCGGGGAGAACAGGGGCCGGTAGGACTGAAGCTTTCTTT,CASAGRTGAGRTEAFF
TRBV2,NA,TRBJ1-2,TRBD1,TGTGCCAGCAGGGAATCAGGGGGCTCCCCTTATGGCTACACCTTC,CASRESGGSPYGYTF
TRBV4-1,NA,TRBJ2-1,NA,TGCGCCAGCAGCCAAGATGGAGCTTCCTACAATGAGCAGTTCTTC,CASSQDGASYNEQFF
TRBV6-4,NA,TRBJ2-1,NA,TGTGCCAGCAGTGGGGACTTCGGGGAGCAGTTCTTC,CASSGDFGEQFF
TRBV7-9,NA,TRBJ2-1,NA,TGTGCCAGCAGCGGTCTAGGAGCTGAGCAGTTCTTC,CASSGLGAEQFF
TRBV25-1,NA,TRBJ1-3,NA,TGTGCCAGCAGTCCCGGGGGGGTAACTGGAAACACCATATATTTT,CASSPGGVTGNTIYF
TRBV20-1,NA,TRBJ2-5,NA,TGCAGTGCTAGTCCCGCGGTCGGCTTCCAAGAGACCCAGTACTTC,CSASPAVGFQETQYF
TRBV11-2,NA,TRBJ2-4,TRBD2,TGTGCCAGCAGCTTGGCCGGGACTAGAAGGGTTCAGTACTTC,CASSLAGTRRVQYF
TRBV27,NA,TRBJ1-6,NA,TGTGCCAGCAGTTTAAGGAGCTCCTATAATTCACCCCTCCACTTT,CASSLRSSYNSPLHF
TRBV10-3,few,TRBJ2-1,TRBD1,TGTGCCATCAGCGACAGGGGGCTTGACAATGAGCAGTTCTTC,CAISDRGLDNEQFF
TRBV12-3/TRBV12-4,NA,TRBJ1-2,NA,TGTGCCAGCAGTTCTCAAGGGGCCAGGGGCTACACCTTC,CASSSQGARGYTF
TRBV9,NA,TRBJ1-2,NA,TGTGCCAGCAGTGGAGGGCACTATGGCTACACCTTC,CASSGGHYGYTF
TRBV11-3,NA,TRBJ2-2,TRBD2,TGTGCCAGCAGTTACCGGACTAGCGGGATTAACACCGGGGAGCTGTTTTTT,CASSYRTSGINTGELFF
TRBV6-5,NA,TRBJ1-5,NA,TGTGCCAGCAGTTATCGCCGGGATCAGCCCCAGCATTTT,CASSYRRDQPQHF
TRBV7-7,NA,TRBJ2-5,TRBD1,TGTGCCAGCAGCTTCTTTGGCGGGACAGGGGAGACCCAGTACTTC,CASSFFGGTGETQYF
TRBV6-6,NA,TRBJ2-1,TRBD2,TGTGCCAGCAGTTACTCGAGAGGTAGCGGGGAAGAGCAGTTCTTC,CASSYSRGSGEEQFF
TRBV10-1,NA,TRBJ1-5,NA,TGCGCCAGCAGTGTGGGGAGGTTAGGTCATCAGCCCCAGCATTTT,CASSVGRLGHQPQHF
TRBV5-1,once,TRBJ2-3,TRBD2,TGCGCCAGCAGCGTTAGCGGGGGCCTCACCACAGATACGCAGTATTTT,CASSVSGGLTTDTQYF
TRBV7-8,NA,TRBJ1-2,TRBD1,TGTGCCAGCAGCAAAGATGCAGGGGGCGCGGGCTATGGCTACACCTTC,CASSKDAGGAGYGYTF
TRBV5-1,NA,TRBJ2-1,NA,TGCGCCAGCAGCTTTGGGGCGGGGTACAATGAGCAGTTCTTC,CASSFGAGYNEQFF
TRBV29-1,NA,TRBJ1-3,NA,TGCAGCGTTCAGGCGGGAAACACCATATATTTT,CSVQAGNTIYF
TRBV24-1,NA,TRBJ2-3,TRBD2,TGTGCCACCAGTGATTGGGGGACTAGCGGGACTAATACGCAGTATTTT,CATSDWGTSGTNTQYF
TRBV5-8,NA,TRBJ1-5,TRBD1,TGTGCCAGCCGTGACAGGGGGAATCAGCCCCAGCATTTT,CASRDRGNQPQHF
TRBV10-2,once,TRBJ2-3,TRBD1,TGCGCCAGCAGGCAACAGGGGGGAGGCACAGATACGCAGTATTTT,CASRQQGGGTDTQYF
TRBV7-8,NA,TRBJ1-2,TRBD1,TGTGCCAGCAGCTTAGAAGGACAGGCCGCCAGAGGGTATGGCTACACCTTC,CASSLEGQAARGYGYTF
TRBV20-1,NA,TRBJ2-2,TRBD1,TGCAGTGCTAGTTTTGGGACAGGGGTCTCCGGGGAGCTGTTTTTT,CSASFGTGVSGELFF
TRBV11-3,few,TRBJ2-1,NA,TGTGCCAGCAGCTTAGATCGCGGCAGCCACAATGAGCAGTTCTTC,CASSLDRGSHNEQFF
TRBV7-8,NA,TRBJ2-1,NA,TGTGCCAGCAGCTTTACAGGGAAGCAGTTCTTC,CASSFTGKQFF
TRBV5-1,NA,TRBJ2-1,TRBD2,TGCGCCAGCAGCTTGGGACTAGCGGGAGAGTCCTACAATGAGCAGTTCTTC,CASSLGLAGESYNEQFF
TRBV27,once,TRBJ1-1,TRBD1,TGTGCCAGCAGTCCCTGGACAGGGAGAGCTTTCTTT,CASSPWTGRAFF
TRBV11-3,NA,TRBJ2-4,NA,TGTGCCAGCAGCTTAGGTGGGAGCGTTAAAAACATTCAGTACTTC,CASSLGGSVKNIQYF
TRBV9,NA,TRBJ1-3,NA,TGTGCCAGCAGCGTAGATCTCTCTGGAAACACCATATATTTT,CASSVDLSGNTIYF
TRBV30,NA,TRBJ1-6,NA,TGTGCCTGGGGACAGATACATAATTCACCCCTCCACTTT,CAWGQIHNSPLHF
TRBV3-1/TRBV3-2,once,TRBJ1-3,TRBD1,TGTGCCAGCAGCCAAGCGAGGGGGCTTGGAAACACCATATATTTT,CASSQARGLGNTIYF
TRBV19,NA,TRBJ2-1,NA,TGTGCCAGTAGTCCCCGGGGGGCCAGGGATGAGCAGTTCTTC,CASSPRGARDEQFF
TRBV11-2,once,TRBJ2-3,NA,TGTGCCAGCAGCGCCGGACAGATTTTGACAGATACGCAGTATTTT,CASSAGQILTDTQYF
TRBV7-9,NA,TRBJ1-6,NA,TGTGCCAGCAGCTTAAACAGAGATTCACCCCTCCACTTT,CASSLNRDSPLHF
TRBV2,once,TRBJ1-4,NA,TGTGCCAGCAGTGAAGCGATTGGGCAGAATGAAAAACTGTTTTTT,CASSEAIGQNEKLFF
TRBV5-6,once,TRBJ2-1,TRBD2,TGTGCCAGCAGATCCTGGTGGGGAGGGAGGTCCTACAATGAGCAGTTCTTC,CASRSWWGGRSYNEQFF
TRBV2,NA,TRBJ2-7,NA,TGTGCCGGCTCCGGCCTGGGCGACGAGCAGTACTTC,CAGSGLGDEQYF
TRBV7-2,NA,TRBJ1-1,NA,TGTGCCAGCAGCTTAACAGGCGGCACTGAAGCTTTCTTT,CASSLTGGTEAFF
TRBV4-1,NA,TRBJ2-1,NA,TGCGCCAGCAGCCAAGCTGTATTGAATGAGCAGTTCTTC,CASSQAVLNEQFF
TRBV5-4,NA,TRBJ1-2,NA,TGTGCCAGCAGCATAGGTGTGAGGGGCTACACCTTC,CASSIGVRGYTF
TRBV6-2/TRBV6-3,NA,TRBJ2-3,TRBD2,TGTGCCAGCAGTTACAGTAGCGGGAGCCTCACAGATACGCAGTATTTT,CASSYSSGSLTDTQYF
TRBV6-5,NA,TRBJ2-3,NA,TGTGCCAGTTCTCTCCAGGGTCCCGGGACAGATACGCAGTATTTT,CASSLQGPGTDTQYF
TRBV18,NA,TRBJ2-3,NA,TGTGCCAGTCAAGACTCGAGCACAGATACGCAGTATTTT,CASQDSSTDTQYF
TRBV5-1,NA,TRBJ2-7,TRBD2,TGCGCCAGCAGCTTCGGCGGGGGCTACGAGCAGTACTTC,CASSFGGGYEQYF
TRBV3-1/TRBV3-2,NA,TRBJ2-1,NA,TGTGCCAGCAGCCATAGAGGGGAGGCGCAGTTCTTC,CASSHRGEAQFF
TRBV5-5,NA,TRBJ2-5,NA,TGTGCCAGCAGCTTCTTAGCAGGGGCCAAGTACTTC,CASSFLAGAKYF